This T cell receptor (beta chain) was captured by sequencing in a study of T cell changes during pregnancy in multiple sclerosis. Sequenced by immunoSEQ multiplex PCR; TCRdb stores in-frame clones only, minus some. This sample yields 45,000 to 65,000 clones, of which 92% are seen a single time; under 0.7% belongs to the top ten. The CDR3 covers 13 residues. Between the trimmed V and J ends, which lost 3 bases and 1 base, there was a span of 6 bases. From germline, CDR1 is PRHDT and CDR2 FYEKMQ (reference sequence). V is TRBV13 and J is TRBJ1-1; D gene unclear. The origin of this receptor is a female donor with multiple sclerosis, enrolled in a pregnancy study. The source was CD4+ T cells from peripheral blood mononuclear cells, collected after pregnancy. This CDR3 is CASSFVRNTEAFF. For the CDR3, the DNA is TGTGCCAGCAGCTTCGTTCGGAACACTGAAGCTTTCTTT.